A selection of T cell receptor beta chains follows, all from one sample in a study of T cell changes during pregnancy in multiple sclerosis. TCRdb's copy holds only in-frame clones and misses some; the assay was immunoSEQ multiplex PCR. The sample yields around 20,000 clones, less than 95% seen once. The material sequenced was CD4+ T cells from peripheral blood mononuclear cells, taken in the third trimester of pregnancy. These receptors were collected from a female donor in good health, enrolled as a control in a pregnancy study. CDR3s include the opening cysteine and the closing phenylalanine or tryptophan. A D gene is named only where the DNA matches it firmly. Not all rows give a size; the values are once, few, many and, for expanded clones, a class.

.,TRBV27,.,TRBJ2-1,TGTGCCAGCAGTTTCCCCGGGGGCTACAATGAGCAGTTCTTC,CASSFPGGYNEQFF
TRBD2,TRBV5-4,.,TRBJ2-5,TGTGCCAGCAGCCAAGGACTAGCGGGTGGTCTTGGGACCCAGTACTTC,CASSQGLAGGLGTQYF
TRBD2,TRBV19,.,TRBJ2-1,TGTGCCAGTAGTTTCCGGACTAGCGGGGGTGGACACGAGCAGTTCTTC,CASSFRTSGGGHEQFF
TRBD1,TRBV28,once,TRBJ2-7,TGTGCCAGCAGCCGTAATACCGGGACAGGGTCCGTGCCCGAGCAGTACTTC,CASSRNTGTGSVPEQYF
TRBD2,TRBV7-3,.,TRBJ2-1,TGTGCCAGCAGCGCCTCTAGCGGGGCCTACAATGAGCAGTTCTTC,CASSASSGAYNEQFF
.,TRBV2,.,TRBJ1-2,TGTGCCAGCAGTGGGGGGCAGGGTCTCTATGGCTACACCTTC,CASSGGQGLYGYTF
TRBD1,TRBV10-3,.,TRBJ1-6,TGTGCCATCAGTGACAGGGCAGGGGGTGCTTCACCCCTCCACTTT,CAISDRAGGASPLHF
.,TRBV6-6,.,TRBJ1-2,TGTGCCAGCAGCCCCGGTTCTCGGGTGGGTTCGAATGGCTACACCTTC,CASSPGSRVGSNGYTF
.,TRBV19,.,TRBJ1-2,TGTGCCAGTAGATCAGGGGCCGCTTTTAACTATGGCTACACCTTC,CASRSGAAFNYGYTF
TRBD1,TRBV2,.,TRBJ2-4,TGTGCCAGCACCGAGACGGGGGACAGGGGCATTCAGTACTTC,CASTETGDRGIQYF
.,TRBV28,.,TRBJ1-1,TGTGCCAGCAGGCTTGGGGCCGGGGGTCTCGCTTTCTTT,CASRLGAGGLAFF
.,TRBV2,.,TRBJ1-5,TGTGCCAGCAGTGGGCACAGGAATCAGCCCCAGCATTTT,CASSGHRNQPQHF
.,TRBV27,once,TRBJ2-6,TGTGCCAGCAGGCGGCAGGGCCCTGGGGCCAACGTCCTGACTTTC,CASRRQGPGANVLTF
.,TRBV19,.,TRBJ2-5,TGTGCCAGTACTCCGACCTTGGGGGCCCAAGAGACCCAGTACTTC,CASTPTLGAQETQYF
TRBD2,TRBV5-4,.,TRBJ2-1,TGTGCCAGCAGCTTAAGCGGGAGAACCTACAATGAGCAGTTCTTC,CASSLSGRTYNEQFF
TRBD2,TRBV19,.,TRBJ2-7,TGTGCCAGTAGTATGGGACTAGCGGGGGCCAGGGACGAGCAGTACTTC,CASSMGLAGARDEQYF
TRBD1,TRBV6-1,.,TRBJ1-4,TGTGCCAGCAGTGAAAGGGCAGGGGGCAGCGAAAAACTGTTTTTT,CASSERAGGSEKLFF
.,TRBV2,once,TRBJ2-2,TGTGCCAGCAGTGCTATAAGGAACACCGGGGAGCTGTTTTTT,CASSAIRNTGELFF
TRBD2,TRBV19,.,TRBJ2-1,TGTGCCAGTAGTATGGGAGCGGGAGGGCCATGGAATGAGCAGTTCTTC,CASSMGAGGPWNEQFF
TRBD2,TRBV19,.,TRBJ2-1,TGTGCCAGTAGTATAGGAAGGACTAGCGGCCGAAATGAGCAGTTCTTC,CASSIGRTSGRNEQFF
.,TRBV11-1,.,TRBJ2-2,TGTGCCAGCAGAACTAGTAGGAGCGGGGAGCTGTTTTTT,CASRTSRSGELFF
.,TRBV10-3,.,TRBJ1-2,TGTGCCATCAGTCCCGACAGGAATCGGTACTATGGCTACACCTTC,CAISPDRNRYYGYTF
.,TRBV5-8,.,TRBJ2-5,TGTGCCAGCAGTGCGTCCAGGTTAATTAAAGAAGAGACCCAGTACTTC,CASSASRLIKEETQYF
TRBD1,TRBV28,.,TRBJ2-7,TGTGCCAGCACAAGGGTAGGGGACAGGGTGAACGAGCAGTACTTC,CASTRVGDRVNEQYF
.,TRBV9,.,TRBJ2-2,TGTGCCAGCAGCCCAACCGGGACAGCGGGCACCGGGGAGCTGTTTTTT,CASSPTGTAGTGELFF
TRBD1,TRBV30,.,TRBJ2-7,TGTGCCTACAAACTCCCGGGACAGCCCTACGAGCAGTACTTC,CAYKLPGQPYEQYF
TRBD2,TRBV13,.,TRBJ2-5,TGTGCCAGCAGCTTAAGACTAGCGGGAAACTTACAAGAGACCCAGTACTTC,CASSLRLAGNLQETQYF
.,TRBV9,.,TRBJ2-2,TGTGCCAGCACCCCGGGACTCACCGGGGAGCTGTTTTTT,CASTPGLTGELFF
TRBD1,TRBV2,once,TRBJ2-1,TGTGCCAGCAGTGGACAGGGGAGCTTCTACAATGAGCAGTTCTTC,CASSGQGSFYNEQFF
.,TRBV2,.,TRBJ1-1,TGTGCCAGCAGTGAAGGGCACGTGAACACTGAAGCTTTCTTT,CASSEGHVNTEAFF
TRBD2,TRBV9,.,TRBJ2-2,TGTGCCAGCAGCCCCCACCATACTAGCGGGAGGGCGGTCGGGGAGCTGTTTTTT,CASSPHHTSGRAVGELFF
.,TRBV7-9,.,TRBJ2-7,TGTGCCAGCAGCCCCGGGAGTAGCCAGGAGGTCAAGTACTTC,CASSPGSSQEVKYF
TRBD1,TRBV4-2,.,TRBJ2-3,TGTGCCAGCAGCCATTCATGGGACAGGGACATTGATACGCAGTATTTT,CASSHSWDRDIDTQYF
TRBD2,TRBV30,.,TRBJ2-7,TGTGCCTGGAGTGTAGGACTAGCTTTGGGAGAGCAGTACTTC,CAWSVGLALGEQYF
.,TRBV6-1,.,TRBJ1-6,TGTGCCAGCAGTGAACCACCTAGCTCCTATAATTCACCCCTCCACTTT,CASSEPPSSYNSPLHF
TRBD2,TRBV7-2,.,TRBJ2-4,TGTGCCAGCAGCTTAGCCACTAGCGGGGGTGAAAACCTACATAGCCAAAACATTCAGTACTTC,CASSLATSGGENLHSQNIQYF
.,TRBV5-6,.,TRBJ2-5,TGTGCCAGCAGCCCGGGACTCGACCAAGAGACCCAGTACTTC,CASSPGLDQETQYF
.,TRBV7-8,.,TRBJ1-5,TGTGCCAGCAGCCCGAGGGAGACAAGCAATCAGCCCCAGCATTTT,CASSPRETSNQPQHF
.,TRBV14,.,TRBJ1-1,TGTGCCAGCAGCGGGGCTCGACAGGTGAACACTGAAGCTTTCTTT,CASSGARQVNTEAFF
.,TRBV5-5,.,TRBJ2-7,TGTGCCAGCAGCTTGGCGGGGGTACAAGACGAGCAGTACTTC,CASSLAGVQDEQYF
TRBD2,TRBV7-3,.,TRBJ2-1,TGTGCCAGCAGCTTAAACAACGGGGGGGGCACCTACAATGAGCAGTTCTTC,CASSLNNGGGTYNEQFF
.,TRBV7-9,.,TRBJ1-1,TGTGCCAGCAGCTTAGCAGGGGACACTGAAGCTTTCTTT,CASSLAGDTEAFF
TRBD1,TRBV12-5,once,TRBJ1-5,TGTGCTAGTGGTTTGGTACTGAGGGTCGGGGTCGGGACAGACACCCGAAATCAGGCCCAGCATTTT,CASGLVLRVGVGTDTRNQAQHF
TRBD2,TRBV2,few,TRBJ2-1,TGTGCCAGCAGTGAATCCAGCGGGAGGTCCTCTGAGCAGTTCTTC,CASSESSGRSSEQFF
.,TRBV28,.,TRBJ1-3,TGTGCCAGCAGGGTAGCAGGGTTCTCTGGAAACACCATATATTTT,CASRVAGFSGNTIYF
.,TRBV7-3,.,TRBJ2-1,TGTGCCAGCAGCTTAACCTCCGGGAAGTCCTACAATGAGCAGTTCTTC,CASSLTSGKSYNEQFF